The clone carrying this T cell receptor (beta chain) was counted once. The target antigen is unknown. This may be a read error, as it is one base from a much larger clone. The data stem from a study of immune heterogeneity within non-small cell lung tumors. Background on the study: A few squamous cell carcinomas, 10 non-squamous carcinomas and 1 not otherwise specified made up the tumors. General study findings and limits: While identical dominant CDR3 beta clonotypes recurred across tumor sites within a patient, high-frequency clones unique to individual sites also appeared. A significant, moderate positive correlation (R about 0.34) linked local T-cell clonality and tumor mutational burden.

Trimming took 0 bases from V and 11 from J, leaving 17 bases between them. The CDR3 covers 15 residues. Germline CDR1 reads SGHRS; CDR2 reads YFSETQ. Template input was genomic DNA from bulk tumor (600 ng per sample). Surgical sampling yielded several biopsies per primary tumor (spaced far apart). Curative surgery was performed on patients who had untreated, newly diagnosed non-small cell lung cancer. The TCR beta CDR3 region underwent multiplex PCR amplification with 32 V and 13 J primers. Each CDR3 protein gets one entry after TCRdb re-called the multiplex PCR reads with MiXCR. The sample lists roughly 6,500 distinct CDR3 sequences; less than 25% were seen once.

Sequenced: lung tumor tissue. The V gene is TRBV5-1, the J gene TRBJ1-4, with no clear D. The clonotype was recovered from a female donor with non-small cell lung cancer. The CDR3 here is CASSLELVTRRKLFF. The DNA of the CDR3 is TGCGCCAGCAGCTTGGAATTGGTAACTAGGCGCAAACTGTTTTTT. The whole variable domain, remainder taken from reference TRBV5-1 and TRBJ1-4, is KAGVTQTPRYLIKTRGQQVTLSCSPISGHRSVSWYQQTPGQGLQFLFEYFSETQRNKGNFPGRFSGRQFSNSRSEMNVSTLELGDSALYLCASSLELVTRRKLFFGSGTQLSVL.